The clone carrying this T cell receptor beta chain was detected only once. The CDR3 has 14 amino acids. Trimming removed 6 bases from V and 2 bases from J; junction bases left unmatched: 7. From germline, CDR1 is SNHLY and CDR2 FYNNEI. The sample comes from a study of shared clonotypes between healthy human individuals. Assay: immunoSEQ multiplex PCR; the TCRdb copy retains only in-frame clones and omits some. Of some 2 million clones in the sample, 95% are singletons; the top ten hold about 0.13%. The chain recombines TRBV2 with TRBJ2-7, with 7 positions matching TRBD1. The origin of this receptor is a man aged 18 to 30 in good health. The sequencing sample was made of naive CD4+ T cells sorted from blood. The subset is: CD45RA+ positively selected. CDR3 DNA sequence: TGTGCCAGCAGCGCGACAGGGCAACCCTACGAGCAGTACTTC. Residues: CASSATGQPYEQYF.